This T cell receptor beta chain was sequenced in a study of vaccination and CD4 T cells after COVID-19 (dated by TCRdb to the early 2020s). Regarding the research as a whole: In the convalescent cohort there were six males and four females, among whom were two Hispanic individuals, seven Caucasians, two Asians and one multiracial person. In an earlier paper using these donors, memory CD4+ T cell crossreactivity between SARS-CoV-2 and common cold coronavirus spike proteins was assessed at the TCR clonotype level. Participants received two doses of either the Pfizer-BioNTech BNT162b2 vaccine (n=8) or the Moderna mRNA-1273 vaccine (n=2). In control cultures, a CEFX viral epitope pool was used as positive control, an HIV-1 Nef peptide pool was used as negative control, or no peptide was added. The time from the second vaccine dose to post-vaccine blood sampling had a median of 72 days and ranged from roughly 12 to 241 days. The spike-specific CD4+ TCR repertoire was compared before and after mRNA vaccination in under 11 COVID-19 convalescent patients and a handful of infection-naive healthy vaccine recipients. Post-COVID blood samples from convalescent patients were collected a median of approximately 93 days after diagnosis, with a range of 35 to 161 days. For stimulating the cultures, overlapping spike peptide pools were used, derived from SARS-CoV-2 as well as from the common cold coronaviruses HCoV-NL63, HCoV-OC43 and HCoV-229E.

Overall results and qualifications from the work: Only a relatively small number of convalescent patients were included in the study, and early timepoints following natural infection were not analyzed. In convalescent patients, a median approximately 89% of post-vaccine SARS-CoV-2-reactive clones were detected only after vaccination, suggesting vaccine-specific priming. Nearly all vaccine-specific clones in convalescent patients (304 of 307) were mono-reactive for SARS-CoV-2 spike rather than cross-reactive with common cold coronaviruses. An increase in the median number of SARS-CoV-2-reactive clonotypes from 21 after infection to 38 after vaccination was observed, but the change was not found to be significant.

The method was PCR. At the Johns Hopkins FTIC core, DNA from the cultured CD4+ T cells underwent TCR sequencing with the Oncomine TCR Beta short-read assay. The QIAamp micro DNA kit was used to extract genomic DNA from the cultured CD4+ T cells. The Oncomine TCR Beta libraries from cultured CD4+ T cells were pooled using unique dual indexes and then sequenced on an Illumina iSeq 100. As for how the authors treated the data: Non-productive sequences were removed, and CDR3s not starting with C, not ending with F or W, or shorter than 7 amino acids were discarded. The MANAFEST web application was used to identify antigen-specific clonotypes by comparing peptide-stimulated wells against reference wells and other culture wells. Positive clones required FDR below 0.05, an odds ratio above 5, and productive frequency above 0.1% in at least two of three replicate wells. Clonotypes that were significantly expanded in both SARS-CoV-2 spike wells and at least one common cold coronavirus spike condition were defined as cross-reactive. Using R version 3.6.1, CDR3 homology was evaluated through Levenshtein distances (stringdist) along with unrooted phylogenetic trees (ape). Through fastp at Q25 and MiXCR, TCRdb rebuilt clones from the public reads, retaining in-frame beta chains. Rows with one shared CDR3 protein collapse into an entry with the most common genes and DNA. TCRdb's processing, not the authors' own work, is the source of the V and J calls. The sample profile shows around 8,200 distinct CDR3 sequences; approximately 51% of them were found once. The top ten constitute around 24% of the sample.

V ends up 4 bases short and J 5 bases short, with an unmatched junction base count of 3. The germline V gene supplies CDR1 MNHEY and CDR2 SVGAGI. Including the terminal cysteine and phenylalanine, the CDR3 comprises 15 residues. The retained sequence is limited to the CDR3, 45 bases, with the frame set at the first base. Comments on this clonotype: Which antigen it targets is not known. No base quality information exists; no much larger clone differs at one position.

The treatment or condition label for this specimen denotes: roughly 10-day PBMC culture with coronavirus spike peptide pools or control peptides (ViraFEST assay). CD4+ T cells from unexposed donors were collected before the COVID-19 pandemic (2011-2018). The ViraFEST assay was used in the study, in which antigen-specific T cells were expanded with peptide pools and expanded clonotypes were subsequently identified by TCR sequencing. PBMCs were cultured at around 2 million per well in IMDM supplemented with approximately 5% human AB serum and about 10 IU/ml IL-2, with 10 ug/ml peptide pools added. On days 3 and 7, half of the culture medium was replaced with fresh IL-2-containing medium. CD4+ T cells were isolated after around 9 days of culture through negative selection using the EasySep CD4+ T cell isolation kit. As cell number allowed, CD4+ T cells from unexposed donors were tested for reactivity to SARS-CoV-2 S and N and to four common cold coronavirus spike pools. Ficoll-Paque Plus gradient centrifugation was used to isolate PBMCs from whole blood, and the isolated PBMCs were then either used fresh or cryopreserved at -140C. Each culture condition was generally run in triplicate wells. Leukapheresis product for the unexposed donors was bought commercially.

The sequence joins TRBV6-5 to TRBJ2-1, and 12 bases in between align with TRBD2. This clonotype originated in a human donor in good health. The specimen was CD4+ T cells from blood, cultured in vitro. The CDR3 reads as follows: CASSSLAGGNNEQFF. The DNA sequence is TGTGCCAGCAGTTCACTAGCGGGAGGAAACAATGAGCAGTTCTTC.